This T cell receptor beta chain emerged from a study of T cell repertoires in cytomegalovirus infection. Overall study: Peptides in the study included HLA-C-restricted and HLA-B-restricted CMV epitopes. The public TCR beta signatures pointed to both CMV infection and matching HLA type. Broader study findings: It was HLA-C-restricted CMV-specific TCR beta clonotypes that dominated the response ex vivo. Cumulated frequencies of public TCR beta families served to identify carriers of CMV plus the relevant HLA.

The length of the CDR3 is 17 residues. Germline V gives CDR1 SGHTA, CDR2 FQGNSA. TCRdb analysed the reads with MiXCR anew, one entry per CDR3 protein. The sample has approximately 910,000 distinct CDR3 sequences, 30% to 40% seen once. Remarks on this clonotype: Its cognate antigen is unknown.

V gene TRBV7-2 combines with J gene TRBJ1-5; D could derive from TRBD1 or TRBD2 (5 bases each). The DNA matches TRBJ2-3 better at its end, which makes the J call doubtful. This TCR was sampled from a human donor in good health (CMV status not recorded). Some clones in this sample may be carry-over from other donors' samples. The input for sequencing was cultured CD8+ T cells from PBMCs, taken from culture after CMV antigen stimulation. The CDR3 nucleotides read TGTGCCAGCAGCTTAGCACACAGGACCCCTAGCAATCAGCCCCAGTATTTT. Amino acid sequence: CASSLAHRTPSNQPQYF.